This TCR beta chain derives from a study of identical twins' blood T cells (dated by TCRdb to about 2013). Notes on the research overall: The 12 libraries, six for the alpha chain and six for the beta chain, yielded 50 million or so Illumina reads in total. To assess how genetics influences repertoire formation, the study used next-generation sequencing to compare the TCR alpha and beta chain repertoires of three pairs of monozygous twins.

This clonotype came up a few times. Its specific antigen is unknown. No base quality values were provided; no much bigger clone lies one nucleotide off. V is cut by 4 bases and J by 6 bases, and the space between the germline ends is 10 bases. From cysteine to phenylalanine, the CDR3 is 14 amino acids long. The read is trimmed to its CDR3 DNA, 42 bases read in frame from base 1. Donors were six healthy women forming three monozygous twin pairs. Each of the three twin pairs had been raised together, and the twins in each pair were thought likely to have encountered the same infectious agents and vaccines. TCR cDNA libraries were prepared from RNA that was isolated from peripheral blood mononuclear cells. Receptors were amplified or captured by 5' RACE. These reads were obtained on an Illumina Genome Analyzer IIx. The RNA-based TCR cDNA libraries were made using a previously described protocol that was modified in several ways. To prevent cross-contamination, barcodes specific to each sample were added to both ends of every TCR cDNA library during cDNA synthesis and amplification. Turning to the authors' computational methods: Each library contained 2.2 to 3.6 million CDR3-containing reads, and somewhere between about 100,000 and nearly 550,000 clonotypes were identified for each individual. After reads with improper barcode index combinations were thrown out, a cloneset for each library was built using the MiTCR software. While assembling CDR3 clonotypes, MiTCR corrected PCR and sequencing errors and either filtered or rescued low-quality reads. Artificial out-of-frame clonotypes were mapped to in-frame sequences, with one indel allowed in the CDR3, and then removed. Similarity of V and J gene usage between donors was measured as Jensen-Shannon divergence divided by mean entropy. The public reads were reanalyzed by TCRdb: fastp trimming at Q25, MiXCR alignment, in-frame beta chains only. Rows merge per CDR3 protein into single entries with the most common DNA and genes. The authors' filters were not applied to this entry. The sample table holds a few hundred thousand distinct CDR3 sequences, of which 25% to 35% were seen once. The ten largest clones capture roughly 6.1% of the sample.

Beyond this particular receptor, the publication reports: Looking at the most abundant TCRbeta clonotypes, every donor had more CDR3 sequences in common with her twin than with unrelated donors. Because the twins were raised together, environmental influences could not be ruled out as an explanation for the similarity between twins. The number of CDR3 clonotypes shared between two donors was mainly determined by the product of the cloneset sizes of the two donors, and no clear deviation from this trend was shown by twins. V gene usage was reported to be markedly more similar within twin pairs than between unrelated donors, even among non-selected out-of-frame TCRbeta clonotypes. The proposed role of the TCRalpha J segment in MHC recognition during thymic selection was stated to require validation by independent studies.

This TCR came from a woman aged 18-50 years in good health. The chain employs TRBV12-3 or TRBV12-4 and TRBJ1-6, with a tentative D gene TRBD1 over 6 matching bases. The sequenced sample consisted of PBMCs. The encoded CDR3 is CASSYRESNSPLHF. The base sequence is TGTGCCAGCAGTTACAGGGAATCTAATTCACCCCTCCACTTT.